The source of this T cell receptor (beta chain) is a study of response to subunit inactivated influenza vaccine. Overall study findings and caveats: Few additional T cells are recruited per seasonal influenza vaccination, authors suggested.

TCRdb re-called the RT-PCR reads through MiXCR, storing one row per CDR3 protein. The sample lists about 500,000 distinct CDR3 sequences, 16% seen once, with less than 4% in the top ten. CDR1 and CDR2 from the germline V gene are SEHNR and FQNEAQ (reference sequence). Trimming shortened V by 5 bases and J by 2 bases, and 4 bases separated the two germline ends. The length of the CDR3 is 13 residues. Note on this clonotype: Its specificity is not known.

The clonotype was recovered from a man in his fifties or sixties who received an inactivated influenza vaccine. The V call is TRBV7-9, the J call TRBJ2-6; D call uncertain. The sample here was CD4+ T cells sorted from PBMCs, taken roughly 24 months after vaccination. The CDR3 here is CASSTAGANVLTF. Written as DNA, the CDR3 is TGTGCCAGCAGCACGGCTGGGGCCAACGTCCTGACTTTC. Full variable domain (remainder filled in from reference TRBV7-9 and TRBJ2-6): DTGVSQNPRHKITKRGQNVTFRCDPISEHNRLYWYRQTLGQGPEFLTYFQNEAQLEKSRLLSDRFSAERPKGSFSTLEIQRTEQGDSAMYLCASSTAGANVLTFGAGSRLTVL.